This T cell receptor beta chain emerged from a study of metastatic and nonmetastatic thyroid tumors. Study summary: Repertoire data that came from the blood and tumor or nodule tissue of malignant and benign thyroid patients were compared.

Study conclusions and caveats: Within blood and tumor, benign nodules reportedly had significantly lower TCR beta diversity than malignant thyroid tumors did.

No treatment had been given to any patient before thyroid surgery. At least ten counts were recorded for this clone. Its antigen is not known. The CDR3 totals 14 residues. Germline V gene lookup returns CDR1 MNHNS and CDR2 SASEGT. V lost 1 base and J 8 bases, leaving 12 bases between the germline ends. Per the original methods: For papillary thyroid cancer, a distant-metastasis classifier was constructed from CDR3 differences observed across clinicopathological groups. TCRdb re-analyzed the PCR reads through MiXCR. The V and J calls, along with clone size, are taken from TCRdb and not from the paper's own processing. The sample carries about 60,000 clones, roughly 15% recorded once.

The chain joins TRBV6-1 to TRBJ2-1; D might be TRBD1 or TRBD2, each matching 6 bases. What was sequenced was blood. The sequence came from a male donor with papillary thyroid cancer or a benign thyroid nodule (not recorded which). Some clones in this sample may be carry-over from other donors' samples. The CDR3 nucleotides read TGTGCCAGCAGTGAAGGGGGGGCCCTGGATGAGCAGTTCTTC. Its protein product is CASSEGGALDEQFF.